The 27 T cell receptor beta chains in this list originate from one sample, sequenced in a study of blood T cell repertoires in COVID-19. Repertoires were generated with immunoSEQ multiplex PCR, while TCRdb's copy carries only in-frame clones and drops some. Among 300,000 to 400,000 clones listed, more than 75% were seen once. Sequencing was performed on peripheral blood. The receptor source for this set is a human donor in a cohort sampled during active COVID-19.

In this sample, this clone turned up once. The genes are TRBV18 and TRBJ2-4; TRBD2 agrees at 8 bases. Per germline, CDR1 KGHSH and CDR2 LQKENI. CDR3 length equals 15 residues. Germline trimming cut 2 bases from V and 6 bases from J; bases unmatched to any gene: 6. The CDR3 region is CASSPSVGRANIQYF. CDR3 DNA sequence: TGTGCCAGCTCACCAAGCGTCGGGAGGGCAAACATTCAGTACTTC.

Only one count was recorded for this clone. This chain uses TRBV7-2 with TRBJ2-5; 9 bases map to TRBD1. This CDR3 is built from 14 residues. Trimming at V came to 5 bases and at J to 2 bases, leaving 3 bases not matched to a gene. Germline CDR1 reads SGHTA; CDR2 reads FQGNSA. CDR3 loop: CASSRDRVQETQYF. The CDR3 DNA reads as TGTGCCAGCAGCCGGGACAGGGTTCAAGAGACCCAGTACTTC.

The chain employs TRBV2 and TRBJ2-5; 8 nucleotides align to TRBD2. The CDR3 has 14 amino acids. Unmatched junction bases numbered 5, after V lost 5 bases and J lost 3 bases. In germline, CDR1 is SNHLY, CDR2 FYNNEI. DNA of the CDR3: TGTGCCAGCAGTAGGACTAGCCGCAAAGAGACCCAGTACTTC. Translation: CASSRTSRKETQYF.

The chain carries TRBV15 and TRBJ2-1, with 10 bases matching TRBD2. V was pared by 6 bases and J by 2 bases, with 13 bases of the junction left unmatched. This CDR3 spans 18 amino acids. Germline-derived CDR1 and CDR2 are LNHNV and YYDKDF (reference sequence). This chain's CDR3 is CATRSTSGKPETYNEQFF. In DNA form, the CDR3 reads TGTGCCACCAGGAGTACTAGCGGGAAACCGGAGACCTACAATGAGCAGTTCTTC. The whole variable domain, remainder taken from reference TRBV15 and TRBJ2-1, is DAMVIQNPRYQVTQFGKPVTLSCSQTLNHNVMYWYQQKSSQAPKLLFHYYDKDFNNEADTPDNFQSRRPNTSFCFLDIRSPGLGDTAMYLCATRSTSGKPETYNEQFFGPGTRLTVL.

The V call is TRBV4-2, the J call TRBJ2-7; D perhaps matches TRBD2 (6 bases). CDR3 length equals 15 residues. Germline assignment: CDR1 LGHNA and CDR2 YNFKEQ. V was pared by 2 bases and J by 5 bases, with 16 bases between. The DNA of the CDR3 is TGTGCCAGCAGCCAATCTCACGGGGGACCCAACGAGCAGTACTTC. Translated, it gives CASSQSHGGPNEQYF.

The chain uses TRBV29-1 and TRBJ1-3; 7 positions match TRBD1. This CDR3 region has 11 residues. Germline V gives CDR1 SQVTM, CDR2 ANQGSEA. V dropped 7 bases and J dropped 6; count of bases not matched to a gene: 3. CDR3 sequence: CSATGVNTIYF. CDR3 nucleotide sequence: TGCAGCGCCACAGGGGTAAACACCATATATTTT.

The chain uses TRBV19 and TRBJ2-1, with TRBD2 identical over 15 bases. The germline V gene has CDR1 LNHDA and CDR2 SQIVND (reference sequence). This CDR3 has 16 residues. V lost 3 bases to trimming and J lost 10 bases; unmatched junction nucleotides: 7. In DNA form, the CDR3 reads TGTGCCAGTAGTATCCCGGGACTAGCGGGAGGTTCGGAGCAGTTCTTC. Encoded protein: CASSIPGLAGGSEQFF.

This clone came up a few times. The chain is built from TRBV15 and TRBJ1-1, with D hard to call. The germline V and J ends were trimmed by 0 bases and 3 bases, with 8 bases remaining between them. The CDR3 is made up of 14 amino acids. Germline CDR1 is LNHNV and CDR2 is YYDKDF (reference sequence). The CDR3 DNA is TGTGCCACCAGCAGAGACCACAGCTACACTGAAGCTTTCTTT. Protein product: CATSRDHSYTEAFF.

This chain links TRBV6-5 with TRBJ2-7, with a weak D call TRBD1 (6 bases). The V and J ends lost 5 bases and 0 bases respectively, with 14 bases between them. The CDR3 runs to 15 residues. The germline V gene has CDR1 MNHEY and CDR2 SVGAGI. The CDR3 region has the DNA TGTGCCAGCAGTCCGCAGGGGCTTAGCTCCTACGAGCAGTACTTC. Translating it yields CASSPQGLSSYEQYF.

V and J are TRBV5-1 and TRBJ1-4, with TRBD1 as a possible D gene (6 bases). This CDR3 is built from 15 residues. Germline V gives CDR1 SGHRS, CDR2 YFSETQ. V was shortened by 3 bases and J by 6 bases, with 15 bases between the two germline ends. CDR3 amino acids: CASSWSRTVDEKLFF. CDR3 DNA sequence: TGCGCCAGCAGCTGGTCCCGGACAGTGGATGAAAAACTGTTTTTT.

V and J are TRBV27 and TRBJ2-5, with 10 positions matching TRBD2. The CDR3 is 14 residues long. Germline V lookup: CDR1 MNHEY, CDR2 SMNVEV (reference sequence). The V and J ends lost 6 bases and 5 bases, in that order; junction bases with no gene match: 6. The CDR3 DNA sequence: TGTGCCAGCAGAAGCGGGAGGGCCTTGGAGACCCAGTACTTC. It is translated as CASRSGRALETQYF.

The chain combines TRBV5-1 with TRBJ2-7; the match to TRBD2 covers 13 bases. After removal of 4 bases from V and 2 bases from J, the junction contained 3 bases not matched to a gene. CDR3 length: 15 residues. CDR1 and CDR2 from the germline V gene are SGHRS and YFSETQ. The CDR3 region is CASSGGTSGTYEQYF. CDR3 bases: TGCGCCAGCAGCGGGGGGACTAGCGGGACCTACGAGCAGTACTTC.

The chain couples TRBV4-1 to TRBJ1-5; D uncertain. With 1 base removed from V and 4 bases from J, the gap between germline ends came to 20 bases. CDR1 and CDR2 (germline): MGHRA, YSYEKL. This CDR3 region has 18 residues. The CDR3 bases are TGCGCCAGCAGCCAAGGGCGCGCCAGACTCGGTCGGAATCAGCCCCAGCATTTT. Residues: CASSQGRARLGRNQPQHF.

The chain has TRBV29-1 and TRBJ1-1, with D possibly TRBD1 on 6 matching bases. Trimming took 6 bases from V and 1 from J, leaving 12 bases between them. Germline V CDR1 and CDR2: SQVTM, ANQGSEA. The CDR3 has 13 residues. Here the CDR3 reads CSVMDRANTEAFF. CDR3 DNA: TGCAGCGTGATGGACAGAGCGAACACTGAAGCTTTCTTT. Full variable domain (missing parts from reference TRBV29-1 and TRBJ1-1): SAVISQKPSRDICQRGTSLTIQCQVDSQVTMMFWYRQQPGQSLTLIATANQGSEATYESGFVIDKFPISRPNLTFSTLTVSNMSPEDSSIYLCSVMDRANTEAFFGQGTRLTVV.

The chain recombines TRBV24-1 with TRBJ2-1, with 9 bases identical to TRBD1. Germline values: CDR1 KGHDR, CDR2 SFDVKD. The length of the CDR3 is 18 residues. The J segment lost 7 bases and the V segment lost 4 bases, leaving 16 bases of the junction unmatched. DNA for the CDR3: TGTGCCACCAGTGACGAGACAGGGGGAGAATCACACTTTAATGAGCAGTTCTTC. This encodes CATSDETGGESHFNEQFF.

The chain links TRBV7-3 to TRBJ1-2; D is ambiguous. Germline V gene lookup returns CDR1 SGHTA and CDR2 FQGTGA. Trimming pared 5 bases from V and 7 bases from J, leaving 14 bases between. The CDR3 totals 13 residues. CDR3 region: CASSPSGGSGYTF. CDR3 DNA: TGTGCCAGCAGCCCCTCAGGTGGAAGTGGCTACACCTTC. Complete variable domain (other parts from reference TRBV7-3 and TRBJ1-2): GAGVSQTPSNKVTEKGKYVELRCDPISGHTALYWYRQSLGQGPEFLIYFQGTGAADDSGLPNDRFFAVRPEGSVSTLKIQRTERGDSAVYLCASSPSGGSGYTFGSGTRLTVV.

The CDR3 sequence: CASSSLSSFRDYEQYF. The CDR3, as DNA: TGTGCCAGCAGTTCCCTATCTAGCTTCCGAGACTACGAGCAGTACTTC. The chain couples TRBV27 to TRBJ2-7, with a weak D call TRBD2 (5 bases). Trimming removed 4 bases from V and 3 bases from J, with 19 bases in between. Germline values: CDR1 MNHEY, CDR2 SMNVEV (reference sequence). The CDR3 has 16 amino acids.

The chain employs TRBV6-5 and TRBJ2-5; 9 bases map to TRBD2. Trimming at V came to 5 bases and at J to 2 bases, leaving 6 bases not matched to a gene. In germline, CDR1 is MNHEY, CDR2 SVGAGI. The CDR3 length is 15 residues. This chain's CDR3 is CASSLRGGEQETQYF. The CDR3 coding sequence is TGTGCCAGCAGTCTGCGGGGGGGAGAACAAGAGACCCAGTACTTC.

This clone was recorded only once. The rearrangement uses TRBV27 and TRBJ2-7; no definite D call. Trimming removed 5 bases from V and 2 bases from J, with 10 bases in between. The V gene's germline CDR1 is MNHEY and CDR2 SMNVEV (reference sequence). The CDR3 loop spans 13 amino acids. Here the CDR3 reads CASSPLFPYEQYF. The CDR3 nucleotides read TGTGCCAGCAGTCCCCTTTTCCCCTACGAGCAGTACTTC.

The chain uses TRBV25-1 and TRBJ2-1; 9 nucleotides align to TRBD2. Germline trimming cut 8 bases from V and 8 bases from J; bases unmatched to any gene: 4. CDR1 is MGHDK, CDR2 SYGVNS, per germline. CDR3 length equals 12 residues. The CDR3 DNA follows: TGTGCCAGCCGGCGGGAGGGTTATGAGCAGTTCTTC. It yields the protein CASRREGYEQFF. Full variable domain (missing parts from reference TRBV25-1 and TRBJ2-1): EADIYQTPRYLVIGTGKKITLECSQTMGHDKMYWYQQDPGMELHLIHYSYGVNSTEKGDLSSESTVSRIRTEHFPLTLESARPSHTSQYLCASRREGYEQFFGPGTRLTVL.

The chain links TRBV3-1 (or the pseudogene TRBV3-2) to TRBJ2-1, with TRBD2 matching 9 bases. CDR1 and CDR2 from the germline V gene are LGHDT and YNNKEL (reference sequence). This CDR3 spans 19 amino acids. V shed 2 bases, J shed 3 bases, and the junction held 14 bases outside the gene matches. CDR3 protein: CASSQLFGLAKSYYNEQFF. CDR3 DNA sequence: TGTGCCAGCAGCCAATTATTCGGACTAGCGAAAAGCTACTACAATGAGCAGTTCTTC.

The gene calls are TRBV5-1 and TRBJ1-5; TRBD1 matches 7 bases. Germline lookup yields CDR1 SGHRS and CDR2 YFSETQ. CDR3 length equals 15 residues. Germline trimming cut 0 bases from V and 6 bases from J; bases unmatched to any gene: 6. The CDR3: CASSLATGEGQPQHF. In nucleotides, the CDR3 is TGCGCCAGCAGCTTGGCCACAGGGGAAGGTCAGCCCCAGCATTTT.

This sequence joins TRBV7-3 and TRBJ2-7, with 9 bases that match TRBD2. V was pared by 1 base and J by 2 bases, with 3 bases of the junction left unmatched. There are 15 residues in the CDR3. Per the germline V gene, CDR1 is SGHTA and CDR2 is FQGTGA. The CDR3 is CASSLKAGGPYEQYF. DNA of the CDR3: TGTGCCAGCAGCTTAAAAGCGGGGGGACCCTACGAGCAGTACTTC.

The genes are TRBV2 and TRBJ2-2, with D tentatively TRBD2 (6 bases). Looked up from germline, CDR1 is SNHLY and CDR2 is FYNNEI. The CDR3 spans 13 residues. V was clipped by 4 bases and J by 6 bases, with 9 bases between them. The CDR3 nucleotides are TGTGCCAGCAGTGTGACTAGTCCCGGGGAGCTGTTTTTT. Residues: CASSVTSPGELFF.

This chain links TRBV5-1 with TRBJ2-1; D unclear. The V gene's germline CDR1 is SGHRS and CDR2 YFSETQ. The CDR3 is 13 amino acids. Trimming removed 5 bases at V and 3 bases at J, with 9 bases between. For the CDR3, the DNA is TGCGCCAGCAGTTTGCCCCTCTACAATGAGCAGTTCTTC. This sequence encodes CASSLPLYNEQFF.

V and J are TRBV12-3 or TRBV12-4 and TRBJ2-7, with a tentative D call TRBD2 (5 bases). The CDR3 extends over 13 amino acids. Trimming shortened V by 3 bases and J by 1 base, and 7 bases separated the two germline ends. Here the CDR3 reads CASSFPGSYEQYF. Here the CDR3 DNA reads TGTGCCAGCAGTTTTCCGGGGTCCTACGAGCAGTACTTC.

The rearrangement joins TRBV6-5 to TRBJ2-1; TRBD2 matches at 9 bases. Trimming took 4 bases from V and 8 from J; bases not matched to a gene: 12. The germline gives CDR1 MNHEY, CDR2 SVGAGI. The CDR3 runs to 16 residues. The CDR3 loop is CASSSQREDISDEQFF. The CDR3 nucleotides are TGTGCCAGCAGTTCTCAGCGGGAGGACATTAGCGATGAGCAGTTCTTC.